This is a list of T cell receptor beta chains from one sample in a study of T cell changes during pregnancy in multiple sclerosis. Repertoires were generated with immunoSEQ multiplex PCR, while TCRdb's copy carries only in-frame clones and drops some. Among some 97,000 clones listed, roughly 90% were seen once. Material: peripheral blood, obtained after pregnancy. These receptor sequences come from a female donor with multiple sclerosis, enrolled in a pregnancy study. CDR3s include the opening cysteine and the closing phenylalanine or tryptophan. The D gene is left open where the match is weak. Rows give clone size only sometimes, using once, few, many, or a class for an expanded clone.

TRBD2	17	-	TRBV4-1	TRBJ2-5	CASSHVVGTSGEETQYF	TGCGCCAGCAGCCACGTTGTCGGGACTAGCGGGGAGGAGACCCAGTACTTC
-	14	-	TRBV30	TRBJ1-1	CATQVGSRNTEAFF	TGTGCCACACAGGTGGGGTCCAGGAACACTGAAGCTTTCTTT
-	17	-	TRBV12-5	TRBJ2-4	CASGLRLWGESKNIQYF	TGTGCTAGTGGTTTGAGGCTTTGGGGGGAGTCCAAAAACATTCAGTACTTC
-	12	-	TRBV30	TRBJ1-4	CAWSPSNEKLFF	TGTGCCTGGAGCCCCTCTAATGAAAAACTGTTTTTT
TRBD1	15	-	TRBV19	TRBJ1-1	CASSIATGRDTEAFF	TGTGCCAGTAGTATAGCGACAGGGCGAGACACTGAAGCTTTCTTT
-	15	once	TRBV27	TRBJ2-7	CASSLGTPLAYEQYF	TGTGCCAGCAGTCTCGGGACACCCCTAGCCTACGAGCAGTACTTC
TRBD1	13	-	TRBV29-1	TRBJ2-7	CSVGNRGSSEQYF	TGCAGCGTTGGTAACAGGGGTTCTTCCGAGCAGTACTTC
TRBD1	15	-	TRBV4-2	TRBJ1-1	CASSRDRDGRTEAFF	TGTGCCAGCAGCCGTGACAGGGACGGTCGCACTGAAGCTTTCTTT
-	13	-	TRBV28	TRBJ1-1	CASSLDRNTEAFF	TGTGCCAGCAGCCTCGATAGAAACACTGAAGCTTTCTTT
TRBD2	15	-	TRBV30	TRBJ2-1	CASLRTGGINNEQFF	TGTGCTTCCCTTAGGACGGGAGGGATCAACAATGAGCAGTTCTTC
TRBD1	16	-	TRBV4-1	TRBJ2-7	CASSQGQGAPSYEQYF	TGCGCCAGCAGCCAAGGACAGGGAGCACCTTCCTACGAGCAGTACTTC
TRBD1	14	-	TRBV7-2	TRBJ2-3	CASSYGQGTDTQYF	TGTGCCAGCAGCTACGGACAGGGCACAGATACGCAGTATTTT
TRBD1	14	-	TRBV19	TRBJ1-2	CASSTRTGIYGYTF	TGTGCCAGTAGTACCCGGACAGGGATATATGGCTACACCTTC
-	15	-	TRBV4-3	TRBJ1-1	CASSQVLDTNTEAFF	TGCGCCAGCAGCCAAGTCTTGGACACGAACACTGAAGCTTTCTTT
-	14	-	TRBV4-1	TRBJ1-2	CASSQGQANYGYTF	TGCGCCAGCAGCCAAGGACAGGCCAACTATGGCTACACCTTC
-	14	-	TRBV5-6	TRBJ2-1	CASSGQNSYNEQFF	TGTGCCAGCAGTGGACAGAACTCCTACAATGAGCAGTTCTTC
TRBD2	18	-	TRBV5-6	TRBJ2-2	CASSFRTSGSMVTGELFF	TGTGCCAGCAGCTTCAGGACTAGCGGGAGTATGGTCACCGGGGAGCTGTTTTTT
-	14	-	TRBV6-5	TRBJ1-2	CASSITQGRFGYTF	TGTGCCAGCAGCATCACTCAGGGTAGATTCGGCTACACCTTC
TRBD1	14	few	TRBV2	TRBJ1-5	CASREDRGDQPQHF	TGTGCCAGCAGAGAGGACAGGGGCGATCAGCCCCAGCATTTT
-	15	-	TRBV18	TRBJ1-2	CASSPGVSGEGGYTF	TGTGCCAGCTCACCAGGAGTTTCTGGGGAGGGTGGCTACACCTTC
TRBD1	16	-	TRBV28	TRBJ2-7	CASSTLGQGADIEQYF	TGTGCCAGCAGTACCCTCGGGCAGGGGGCCGACATCGAGCAGTACTTC
TRBD1	11	-	TRBV29-1	TRBJ1-1	CSGDRGTEAFF	TGCAGCGGCGACAGGGGTACTGAAGCTTTCTTT
TRBD2	17	-	TRBV7-8	TRBJ2-1	CASSLRTGTSGYNEQFF	TGTGCCAGCAGCCTGCGAACCGGGACTAGCGGATACAATGAGCAGTTCTTC
TRBD1	16	-	TRBV6-5	TRBJ2-1	CASSYSGTGRSHEQFF	TGTGCCAGCAGTTACTCAGGGACAGGGAGGTCCCATGAGCAGTTCTTC
-	14	once	TRBV13	TRBJ2-7	CASSPSWGRGEQYF	TGTGCCAGCAGCCCCTCCTGGGGGCGAGGCGAGCAGTACTTC
-	15	-	TRBV27	TRBJ1-5	CASSAAGYSNQPQHF	TGTGCCAGCAGCGCTGCGGGGTATAGCAATCAGCCCCAGCATTTT
-	15	-	TRBV5-1	TRBJ2-5	CASSLGRDIQETQYF	TGCGCCAGCAGCTTAGGCAGAGACATCCAAGAGACCCAGTACTTC
-	15	-	TRBV6-1	TRBJ2-7	CASSEGASATYEQYF	TGTGCCAGCAGTGAAGGGGCGTCAGCCACCTACGAGCAGTACTTC
-	13	-	TRBV7-9	TRBJ2-3	CATTRDSSDTQYF	TGTGCCACCACCAGGGATAGTTCAGATACGCAGTATTTT
TRBD2	16	-	TRBV5-4	TRBJ2-1	CASSFLRGGADDEQFF	TGTGCCAGCAGCTTTTTACGCGGGGGGGCGGACGATGAGCAGTTCTTC
-	14	-	TRBV2	TRBJ1-4	CASYRRQTNEKLFF	TGTGCCAGCTACCGGAGGCAAACTAATGAAAAACTGTTTTTT
-	14	-	TRBV28	TRBJ2-7	CASSLETPPYEQYF	TGTGCCAGCAGTTTAGAGACACCGCCCTACGAGCAGTACTTC
TRBD2	15	-	TRBV7-2	TRBJ2-3	CASSLEGTNTDTQYF	TGTGCCAGCAGCTTAGAAGGGACTAACACAGATACGCAGTATTTT
-	11	-	TRBV20-1	TRBJ2-5	CSASSLKTQYF	TGCAGTGCTAGTAGTCTGAAGACCCAGTACTTC
TRBD1	16	-	TRBV27	TRBJ2-3	CASSYIQGRGTDTQYF	TGTGCCAGCAGTTACATACAGGGGAGAGGGACAGATACGCAGTATTTT
TRBD1	14	-	TRBV30	TRBJ2-2	CAWSGGQGAGELFF	TGTGCCTGGAGTGGCGGACAGGGAGCCGGGGAGCTGTTTTTT
-	14	-	TRBV5-6	TRBJ1-5	CASSLGRVDQPQHF	TGTGCCAGCAGCTTGGGGAGGGTGGATCAGCCCCAGCATTTT
-	13	-	TRBV7-3	TRBJ2-1	CASSLNAGNEQFF	TGTGCCAGCAGCCTAAACGCCGGCAATGAGCAGTTCTTC
TRBD1	14	-	TRBV19	TRBJ1-2	CASSRDSNIYGYTF	TGTGCCAGTAGTAGGGACAGTAATATCTATGGCTACACCTTC
-	15	-	TRBV9	TRBJ1-2	CASSPQGGGLYGYTF	TGTGCCAGCAGCCCCCAGGGTGGGGGACTGTATGGCTACACCTTC
-	15	-	TRBV27	TRBJ1-6	CASSLGGFDNSPLHF	TGTGCCAGCAGTTTGGGGGGGTTCGATAATTCACCCCTCCACTTT
-	16	once	TRBV7-8	TRBJ1-1	CASSFRGALGNTEAFF	TGTGCCAGCAGCTTTCGGGGGGCATTAGGAAACACTGAAGCTTTCTTT
TRBD2	15	few	TRBV7-2	TRBJ2-1	CASSLEGLAYNEQFF	TGTGCCAGCAGCTTAGAGGGACTAGCATACAATGAGCAGTTCTTC
TRBD2	15	-	TRBV11-2	TRBJ2-7	CASTRLAGNTYEQYF	TGTGCCAGCACTAGACTAGCGGGTAACACCTACGAGCAGTACTTC
-	11	-	TRBV28	TRBJ2-7	CASSTPYEQYF	TGTGCCAGCAGCACACCTTACGAGCAGTACTTC
-	13	-	TRBV6-1	TRBJ2-4	CASSTNRGGIQYF	TGTGCCAGCAGCACGAACAGGGGGGGCATTCAGTACTTC
-	16	-	TRBV11-2	TRBJ1-4	CASSLSWRVQGEKLFF	TGTGCCAGCAGCTTAAGTTGGAGAGTGCAGGGTGAAAAACTGTTTTTT
-	13	-	TRBV9	TRBJ1-2	CASSQTGVRGYTF	TGTGCCAGCAGCCAGACTGGCGTTCGCGGCTACACCTTC
TRBD1	16	-	TRBV6-5	TRBJ1-1	CASSYRDRRMNTEAFF	TGTGCCAGCAGTTATCGGGACAGGCGGATGAACACTGAAGCTTTCTTT
-	16	-	TRBV6-4	TRBJ2-1	CASSDSFVVAHNEQFF	TGTGCCAGCAGTGACTCCTTTGTAGTAGCCCACAATGAGCAGTTCTTC
-	14	-	TRBV30	TRBJ1-2	CAWSIMGGGYGYTF	TGTGCCTGGAGCATAATGGGGGGAGGCTATGGCTACACCTTC
TRBD2	12	-	TRBV2	TRBJ2-7	CASRLAGDEQYF	TGTGCCAGCAGGCTAGCGGGAGACGAGCAGTACTTC
-	14	once	TRBV27	TRBJ2-3	CASSLSNRLDTQYF	TGTGCCAGCAGTTTATCGAATAGATTAGATACGCAGTATTTT
TRBD2	15	once	TRBV27	TRBJ2-1	CASSPGTSGAREQFF	TGTGCCAGCAGTCCCGGGACTAGCGGGGCCCGGGAGCAGTTCTTC
-	14	few	TRBV9	TRBJ1-5	CASSVGDTDQPQHF	TGTGCCAGCAGCGTGGGGGACACAGATCAGCCCCAGCATTTT
-	14	few	TRBV4-1	TRBJ2-7	CASSQVMGSYEQYF	TGCGCCAGCAGCCAAGTGATGGGGAGCTACGAGCAGTACTTC
-	12	-	TRBV28	TRBJ2-7	CASSMDSGEQYF	TGTGCCAGCAGCATGGACAGTGGGGAGCAGTACTTC
-	12	-	TRBV18	TRBJ1-2	CASSGTVYGYTF	TGTGCCAGCTCGGGTACAGTCTATGGCTACACCTTC
TRBD2	14	-	TRBV5-5	TRBJ2-3	CASSRDYSTDTQYF	TGTGCCAGCAGCCGGGACTACAGCACAGATACGCAGTATTTT
TRBD2	14	-	TRBV7-6	TRBJ2-3	CASSLVGRTDTQYF	TGTGCCAGCAGCTTAGTCGGGAGGACAGATACGCAGTATTTT